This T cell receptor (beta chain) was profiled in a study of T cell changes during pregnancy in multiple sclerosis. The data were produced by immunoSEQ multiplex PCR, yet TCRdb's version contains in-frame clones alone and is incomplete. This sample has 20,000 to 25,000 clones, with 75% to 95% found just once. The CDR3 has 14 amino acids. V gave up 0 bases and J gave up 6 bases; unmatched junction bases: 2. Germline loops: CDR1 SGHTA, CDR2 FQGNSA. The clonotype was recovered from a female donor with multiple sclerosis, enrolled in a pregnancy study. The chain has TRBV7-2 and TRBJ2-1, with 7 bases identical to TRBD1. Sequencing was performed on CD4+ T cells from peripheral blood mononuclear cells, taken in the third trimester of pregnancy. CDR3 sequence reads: CASSLAAGGNEQFF. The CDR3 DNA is TGTGCCAGCAGCTTAGCGGCAGGGGGCAATGAGCAGTTCTTC. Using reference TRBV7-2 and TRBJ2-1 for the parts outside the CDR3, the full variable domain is GAGVSQSPSNKVTEKGKDVELRCDPISGHTALYWYRQSLGQGLEFLIYFQGNSAPDKSGLPSDRFSAERTGGSVSTLTIQRTQQEDSAVYLCASSLAAGGNEQFFGPGTRLTVL.